What follows are 20 T cell receptor beta chains derived from one specimen sequenced in a study of human T cells and chemical hapten exposure. TCRdb passed the RACE reads through MiXCR, listing each CDR3 protein once. Seen here are roughly 200,000 distinct CDR3 sequences, under 25% observed once, and the top ten hold over 6.5%. Time point here: patch test 1, 2 weeks after DPC sensitization. Treatment given: therapeutic diphenylcyclopropenone sensitization with weekly scalp DPC. Sample: whole blood, taken in connection with sensitization to the hapten diphenylcyclopropenone (DPC). These TCRs come from a woman aged 50 to 60 with alopecia areata. Some clones in this sample may be carry-over from other donors' samples.

There are a few counts of this clonotype. The rearrangement links TRBV9 to TRBJ2-1, with D unresolved. This CDR3 has 11 amino acids. Germline V lookup: CDR1 SGDLS, CDR2 YYNGEE. V was pared by 1 base and J by 6 bases, with 2 bases between. The DNA for the CDR3 is TGTGCCAGCAGCGTACCCAATGAGCAGTTCTTC. Translation gives CASSVPNEQFF.

Concerning this clonotype: An end of the junction differs from the germline gene, which may be a read error. V gene TRBV7-7 combines with J gene TRBJ2-3, with 9 nucleotides matching TRBD2. The CDR3 is 21 amino acids. The germline gives CDR1 SSHAT, CDR2 FNYEAQ (reference sequence). The CDR3 is CASSLLLRGRVRDSSTDTQYF. CDR3 coding DNA: TGTGCTAGCAGCTTATTACTGCGCGGGAGGGTCCGGGATTCTAGCACAGATACGCAGTATTTT.

The chain has TRBV10-3 and TRBJ2-3; TRBD2 matches 10 bases. The germline CDR1 and CDR2 sequences are ENHRY and SYGVKD. V shed 3 bases, J shed 2 bases, and the junction held 5 bases outside the gene matches. This CDR3 has 16 amino acids. CDR3 DNA: TGTGCCATCAGTGAACCCACTAGCGGGACCACAGATACGCAGTATTTT. Translated, it gives CAISEPTSGTTDTQYF.

The V call is TRBV11-2, the J call TRBJ1-1, with D possibly being TRBD1 (5 bases). This CDR3 is 15 amino acids long. V lost 1 base to trimming and J lost 3 bases, with 12 bases between them. Germline V gene sequence: CDR1 SGHAT, CDR2 FQNNGV. Here the CDR3 reads CASSLVGGDDTEAFF. CDR3 DNA sequence: TGTGCCAGCAGCTTAGTCGGAGGGGATGACACTGAAGCTTTCTTT. The full variable domain, with the rest looked up from reference TRBV11-2 and TRBJ1-1, is EAGVAQSPRYKIIEKRQSVAFWCNPISGHATLYWYQQILGQGPKLLIQFQNNGVVDDSQLPKDRFSAERLKGVDSTLKIQPAKLEDSAVYLCASSLVGGDDTEAFFGQGTRLTVV.

This clonotype was seen only a few times. The J gene is TRBJ1-5, the V gene TRBV7-8; D remains unclear. CDR3 length: 17 residues. CDR1 is SGHVS, CDR2 FQNEAQ, per germline. The germline V and J ends were trimmed by 5 bases and 5 bases, with 22 bases remaining between them. The CDR3 nucleotides read TGTGCCAGCAGCCCCCGTTCTTCTAGGGCTACGGATCAGCCCCAGCATTTT. This gives the protein CASSPRSSRATDQPQHF.

The rearrangement joins TRBV27 to TRBJ2-1, with no clear D. Germline V gene sequence: CDR1 MNHEY, CDR2 SMNVEV (reference sequence). V lost 6 bases to trimming and J lost 0 bases, with 12 bases between them. The CDR3 is made up of 15 amino acids. Here the CDR3 DNA reads TGTGCCAGCAGATACTGGGCAAGCTCCTACAATGAGCAGTTCTTC. The encoded protein is CASRYWASSYNEQFF.

The V gene is TRBV24-1, the J gene TRBJ2-2; 7 bases line up with TRBD2. Germline CDR1 and CDR2: KGHDR and SFDVKD. The CDR3 loop spans 17 amino acids. Germline trimming cut 0 bases from V and 4 bases from J; bases unmatched to any gene: 7. The CDR3 DNA is TGTGCCACCAGTGATTTGATTACTAGCGAGGGCACCGGGGAGCTGTTTTTT. Translation: CATSDLITSEGTGELFF.

The V call is TRBV15, the J call TRBJ2-6; D is uncertain. The V and J ends lost 5 bases and 1 base respectively, with 18 bases between them. The length of the CDR3 is 18 residues. Germline CDR1 reads LNHNV; CDR2 reads YYDKDF (reference sequence). The CDR3 protein is CATSSQGIGYSGANVLTF. The DNA of the CDR3 is TGTGCCACCAGCTCCCAAGGGATCGGGTATTCTGGGGCCAACGTCCTGACTTTC.

The genes are TRBV9 and TRBJ2-5; D possibly corresponds to TRBD1 (6 bases). V was clipped by 3 bases and J by 1 base, with 16 bases between them. The CDR3 is 16 amino acids. The germline CDR1 and CDR2 sequences are SGDLS and YYNGEE. The CDR3 sequence: CASSGGRGQLQETQYF. CDR3 bases: TGTGCCAGCAGCGGGGGCCGCGGACAGCTCCAAGAGACCCAGTACTTC.

The chain joins TRBV5-1 to TRBJ1-1; D is undetermined. Germline CDR1 and CDR2: SGHRS and YFSETQ. Trimming pared 4 bases from V and 1 base from J, leaving 11 bases between. The CDR3 consists of 14 residues. The CDR3 is CASSPSQPNTEAFF. The CDR3 DNA sequence: TGCGCCAGCAGCCCCTCGCAACCGAACACTGAAGCTTTCTTT.

The chain is built from TRBV14 and TRBJ2-1; 7 positions match TRBD2. CDR1 and CDR2 from the germline V gene are SGHDN and FVKESK. The CDR3 length is 12 residues. Unmatched junction bases numbered 6, after V lost 1 base and J lost 15 bases. CDR3 bases: TGTGCCAGCAGCCAAGCGGCGGGAGTGCGGTTCTTC. Amino acids: CASSQAAGVRFF.

This clonotype came up a few times. The rearrangement joins TRBV9 to TRBJ1-1, with no clear D. V was cut by 0 bases and J by 3 bases, with 9 bases left in between. CDR3 length equals 14 residues. Germline CDR1 reads SGDLS; CDR2 reads YYNGEE. Here the CDR3 reads CASSVGGRDTEAFF. The CDR3 bases are TGTGCCAGCAGCGTAGGGGGAAGAGACACTGAAGCTTTCTTT. Full variable domain (outside the CDR3, taken from reference TRBV9 and TRBJ1-1): DSGVTQTPKHLITATGQRVTLRCSPRSGDLSVYWYQQSLDQGLQFLIQYYNGEERAKGNILERFSAQQFPDLHSELNLSSLELGDSALYFCASSVGGRDTEAFFGQGTRLTVV.

This clonotype was seen a few times. The rearrangement joins TRBV29-1 to TRBJ1-1; 9 nucleotides align to TRBD1. Germline CDR1 SQVTM, CDR2 ANQGSEA. The junction had 9 bases not matched to a gene; V was cut back by 6 bases and J by 4 bases. The CDR3 has 14 amino acids. CDR3 DNA sequence: TGCAGCGTAGCTCAGACAGGGGGTGGCACTGAAGCTTTCTTT. This sequence encodes CSVAQTGGGTEAFF. Full variable domain (remainder filled in from reference TRBV29-1 and TRBJ1-1): SAVISQKPSRDICQRGTSLTIQCQVDSQVTMMFWYRQQPGQSLTLIATANQGSEATYESGFVIDKFPISRPNLTFSTLTVSNMSPEDSSIYLCSVAQTGGGTEAFFGQGTRLTVV.

A few counts support this clonotype. The chain is built from TRBV20-1 and TRBJ1-4; possibly TRBD1 for D (6 bases). V was pared by 2 bases and J by 7 bases, with 17 bases between. Germline V gives CDR1 DFQATT, CDR2 SNEGSKA (reference sequence). This CDR3 comprises 15 residues. The chain's CDR3 is CSARNNTGFGEKLFF. DNA of the CDR3: TGCAGTGCTAGAAACAACACAGGGTTCGGTGAAAAACTGTTTTTT.

This clonotype occurred once. The chain is built from TRBV4-1 and TRBJ2-1, with 7 bases fitting TRBD1. Germline CDR1 reads MGHRA; CDR2 reads YSYEKL. CDR3 size: 16 residues. Germline trimming cut 1 base from V and 4 bases from J; bases unmatched to any gene: 7. CDR3 sequence reads: CASSQGDRFPYNEQFF. DNA for the CDR3: TGCGCCAGCAGCCAAGGGGACAGATTTCCGTACAATGAGCAGTTCTTC.

This clonotype was observed a handful of times. V usage is TRBV7-9 and J usage is TRBJ1-4; unclear D gene. The ends were cut back, 0 bases at V and 7 bases at J, with 6 bases in the middle. This CDR3 is built from 13 residues. Germline CDR1 SEHNR, CDR2 FQNEAQ (reference sequence). The CDR3 nucleotides read TGTGCCAGCAGCTTAGCAGCTCCTGAAAAACTGTTTTTT. Translation: CASSLAAPEKLFF.

In this sample, this clonotype turned up many times. This chain connects TRBV7-9 to TRBJ2-5; D ambiguous. The CDR3 is 14 amino acids. Trimming took off 1 base at V and 1 base at J, with 7 bases between the two ends. Germline CDR1 SEHNR, CDR2 FQNEAQ (reference sequence). The CDR3 loop is CASSLGQLQETQYF. DNA of the CDR3: TGTGCCAGCAGCTTAGGCCAGCTCCAAGAGACCCAGTACTTC.

The chain has TRBV5-1 and TRBJ2-3; 10 bases fit TRBD2. V lost 1 base and J lost 3; bases outside the gene matches: 2. CDR1 is SGHRS and CDR2 is YFSETQ in the germline V gene. The CDR3 sequence is 15 residues long. In DNA form, the CDR3 reads TGCGCCAGCAGCTTGCAGCGGGAGGGGACAGATACGCAGTATTTT. It translates to CASSLQREGTDTQYF.

The rearrangement links TRBV6-5 to TRBJ2-5; TRBD1 might be the D (5 bases). V dropped 8 bases and J dropped 4 bases, with 20 bases sitting between them. Germline V lookup: CDR1 MNHEY, CDR2 SVGAGI. The CDR3 is made up of 15 amino acids. CDR3 sequence: CASGMDWGSGETQYF. The CDR3 DNA reads TGTGCCAGCGGGATGGATTGGGGCTCTGGAGAGACCCAGTACTTC.

J is TRBJ2-1 and V is TRBV5-1; 12 bases fit TRBD2. V shed 4 bases, J shed 2 bases, and the junction held 4 bases outside the gene matches. In germline, CDR1 is SGHRS, CDR2 YFSETQ. CDR3 length: 16 amino acids. The CDR3 sequence is CASSEGLAGPYNEQFF. The CDR3 region has the DNA TGCGCCAGCAGCGAGGGACTAGCGGGTCCCTACAATGAGCAGTTCTTC.